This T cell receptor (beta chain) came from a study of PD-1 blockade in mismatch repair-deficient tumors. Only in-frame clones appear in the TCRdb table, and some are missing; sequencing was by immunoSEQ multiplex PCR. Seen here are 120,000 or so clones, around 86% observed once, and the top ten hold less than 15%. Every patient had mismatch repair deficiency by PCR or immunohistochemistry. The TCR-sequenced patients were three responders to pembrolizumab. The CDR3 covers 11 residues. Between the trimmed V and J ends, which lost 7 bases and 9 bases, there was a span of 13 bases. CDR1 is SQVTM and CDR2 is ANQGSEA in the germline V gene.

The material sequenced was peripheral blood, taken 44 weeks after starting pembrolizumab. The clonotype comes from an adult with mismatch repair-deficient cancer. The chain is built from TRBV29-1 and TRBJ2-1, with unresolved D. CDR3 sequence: CSAEVQGEQFF. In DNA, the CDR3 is TGCAGCGCCGAAGTACAAGGTGAGCAGTTCTTC.